This T cell receptor beta chain emerged from a study of CD8+ T cells in alopecia areata. This clone was observed a few times. Per germline, CDR1 MNHNY and CDR2 SVGAGI (reference sequence). This CDR3 comprises 14 residues. Trimming left V 8 bases short and J 11 bases short, with 19 bases between. After isolation, RNA underwent reverse transcription to generate cDNA as the sequencing template. Clones were sequenced by immunoSEQ multiplex PCR, and TCRdb holds only the in-frame ones, with some missing. Of about 200,000 clones in the sample, 60% to 70% were seen once. Stated treatment: oral pan-JAK inhibitor, 5-10 mg twice daily. The study team obtained lesional scalp punch biopsies and peripheral blood from alopecia areata patients.

The sequence was obtained from a human donor with alopecia areata. Material: CD4+ T cells sorted from blood, obtained at week 4, from a patient treated with tofacitinib. The chain joins TRBV6-6 to TRBJ1-6; TRBD1 might be the D (6 bases). The CDR3 sequence: CASVNGGAGTPLHF. The CDR3 DNA reads TGTGCCAGCGTTAATGGGGGCGCAGGGACACCCCTCCACTTT.